This is a list of T cell receptor beta chains from one sample in a study of cytomegalovirus exposure and HLA in healthy donors. The data were produced by immunoSEQ multiplex PCR, yet TCRdb's version contains in-frame clones alone and is incomplete. The data hold roughly 240,000 clones, with around nine tenths observed a single time. Specimen: PBMCs. The receptor set was obtained from a man aged 18 to 30 in good health and CMV-seronegative. The CDR3 runs from the conserved cysteine through the conserved F or W. A D gene is named only where the DNA matches it firmly. Where a row states a size, it is once, few, many or the class of an expanded clone; other rows omit it.

CASSITVAGANVLTF TGTGCCAGCAGTATTACAGTGGCCGGGGCCAACGTCCTGACTTTC many NA TRBJ2-6 TRBV4-2
CAISESQDGELFF TGTGCCATCAGTGAGTCCCAGGACGGGGAGCTGTTTTTT NA NA TRBJ2-2 TRBV10-3
CASSQENSWETQYF TGTGCCAGCAGCCAAGAAAATAGTTGGGAGACCCAGTACTTC once NA TRBJ2-5 TRBV14
CASSVGQRSNEQFF TGTGCCAGCAGTGTGGGACAGCGTAGTAATGAGCAGTTCTTC NA TRBD1 TRBJ2-1 TRBV6-1
CASSLSNRRNEQFF TGTGCCAGCAGCTTATCTAACAGGAGAAATGAGCAGTTCTTC NA NA TRBJ2-1 TRBV5-4
CASSLVQGLEKFF TGTGCCAGCAGCTTAGTCCAGGGATTGGAAAAGTTCTTC NA NA TRBJ2-1 TRBV7-2
CASSRQGFGYGYTF TGTGCCAGTTCACGACAGGGGTTCGGCTATGGCTACACCTTC NA TRBD1 TRBJ1-2 TRBV19
CASSQELAGGPLADTQYF TGCGCCAGCAGCCAAGAGCTAGCGGGAGGGCCTTTGGCAGATACGCAGTATTTT NA TRBD2 TRBJ2-3 TRBV4-3
CASSSVTGHGYTF TGTGCCAGCAGCTCGGTGACAGGGCATGGCTACACCTTC NA TRBD1 TRBJ1-2 TRBV5-6
CASSLVRGGMNTGELFF TGTGCCAGCAGCTTAGTCCGGGGGGGGATGAACACCGGGGAGCTGTTTTTT NA TRBD2 TRBJ2-2 TRBV7-8
CAVGLPDQPQHF TGCGCCGTCGGACTTCCGGATCAGCCCCAGCATTTT NA NA TRBJ1-5 TRBV2
CASSVSGGTDTQYF TGTGCCAGCAGTGTATCGGGGGGCACAGATACGCAGTATTTT NA NA TRBJ2-3 TRBV2
CASSLPSAKYNEQFF TGTGCCAGCAGCTTGCCGAGCGCCAAGTACAATGAGCAGTTCTTC NA NA TRBJ2-1 TRBV5-4
CASSSGTGDYEQYF TGTGCCAGCAGCTCAGGGACAGGAGACTACGAGCAGTACTTC NA TRBD1 TRBJ2-7 TRBV5-8
CATGGSYEQYF TGCGCTACCGGGGGCTCCTACGAGCAGTACTTC NA NA TRBJ2-7 TRBV6-5
CASSLGATLWETQYF TGTGCCAGCAGTTTAGGAGCCACATTGTGGGAGACCCAGTACTTC NA NA TRBJ2-5 TRBV27
CASSLTGPDTQYF TGTGCCAGCAGCTTGACAGGGCCAGATACGCAGTATTTT NA TRBD1 TRBJ2-3 TRBV7-9